Listed here are 21 T cell receptor beta chains from one sample, sequenced in a study of cytomegalovirus exposure and HLA in healthy donors. This PCR relied on a set of 60 Vbeta primers and 13 Jbeta primers. This table comes from immunoSEQ multiplex PCR, and its TCRdb copy is limited to in-frame clones, with some not included. The sample includes about 160,000 clones, around 75% of them seen just once. The sample consisted of PBMCs. Receptor source: a human donor in good health.

This rearrangement joins TRBV5-8 to TRBJ1-3; TRBD1 matches 7 bases. The germline V gene encodes CDR1 SGHTS and CDR2 YDEGEE. The CDR3 extends over 15 amino acids. J lost 4 bases, V lost 4 bases, and 8 bases had no gene match. The CDR3 DNA reads TGTGCCAGCAGCCCGGAGGGACAGCCAGGAAACACCATATATTTT. This gives the protein CASSPEGQPGNTIYF.

V is TRBV10-2 and J is TRBJ2-7; 8 positions match TRBD2. Germline loops: CDR1 WSHSY, CDR2 SAAADI. The CDR3 spans 13 residues. After removal of 4 bases from V and 4 bases from J, the junction contained 3 bases not matched to a gene. Here the CDR3 reads CASSVSGSYEQYF. The CDR3 DNA is TGCGCCAGCAGTGTAAGCGGGAGTTACGAGCAGTACTTC.

The chain joins TRBV2 to TRBJ2-3; 8 bases are a match to TRBD2. The CDR3 contains 18 residues. From germline, CDR1 is SNHLY and CDR2 FYNNEI. With 8 bases clipped from V and 4 bases from J, the junction kept 20 bases outside the gene matches. The CDR3: CASSRAGGLAVGPDTQYF. In DNA form, the CDR3 reads TGTGCCAGCTCCCGGGCGGGGGGTCTGGCTGTCGGGCCAGATACGCAGTATTTT.

This clone appeared a single time. Germline is not matched at one junction end, which may reflect a read error. The chain uses TRBV7-9 and TRBJ1-1; 12 bases line up with TRBD1. The CDR3 is 16 residues long. The germline CDR1 and CDR2 sequences are SEHNR and FQNEAQ (reference sequence). DNA for the CDR3: TGTTCCAGCAGCCAGATTAAGGGACAGGGGGCCACTGAAGCTTTCTTT. As protein: CSSSQIKGQGATEAFF.

The CDR3 loop reads CASSRHGTGLVQPQHF. The CDR3 coding sequence is TGTGCCAGCAGCCGCCACGGGACAGGACTCGTTCAGCCCCAGCATTTT. The V and J genes are TRBV2 and TRBJ1-5; 8 bases fit TRBD1. J was trimmed by 6 bases and V by 6 bases; bases with no gene match: 13. Germline loops: CDR1 SNHLY, CDR2 FYNNEI. This CDR3 contains 16 residues.

V and J are TRBV7-9 and TRBJ1-2, with TRBD1 identical over 8 bases. Germline CDR1 is SEHNR and CDR2 is FQNEAQ (reference sequence). J gave up 3 bases and V 6 bases, and 3 bases lay outside the gene matches. The CDR3 loop spans 13 amino acids. CDR3 DNA: TGTGCCAGCAGTCAGGACAGGGACTATGGCTACACCTTC. Its protein product is CASSQDRDYGYTF.

CDR3: CASSLASGIPVSEQFF. The CDR3 coding sequence is TGTGCCAGCAGCTTAGCTAGCGGTATACCTGTATCTGAGCAGTTCTTC. The V gene is TRBV5-6, the J gene TRBJ2-1; 7 bases agree with TRBD2. This CDR3 comprises 16 residues. V lost 2 bases and J lost 9; bases outside the gene matches: 14. Germline-derived CDR1 and CDR2 are SGHDT and YYEEEE. Full variable domain (rest looked up from reference TRBV5-6 and TRBJ2-1): DAGVTQSPTHLIKTRGQQVTLRCSPKSGHDTVSWYQQALGQGPQFIFQYYEEEERQRGNFPDRFSGHQFPNYSSELNVNALLLGDSALYLCASSLASGIPVSEQFFGPGTRLTVL.

CDR3 in amino acids: CASSLGAHHNYGYTF. Here the CDR3 DNA reads TGTGCCAGCAGCTTAGGGGCGCATCATAACTATGGCTACACCTTC. V is TRBV7-9 and J is TRBJ1-2; D unclear. V was pared by 1 base and J by 1 base, with 10 bases between. This CDR3 region has 15 residues. Germline V gene sequence: CDR1 SEHNR, CDR2 FQNEAQ (reference sequence).

The gene calls are TRBV19 and TRBJ1-5; 8 bases align to TRBD1. J lost 1 base, V lost 8 bases, and 10 bases had no gene match. The CDR3 totals 16 residues. The V gene's germline CDR1 is LNHDA and CDR2 SQIVND (reference sequence). The CDR3 nucleotides read TGTGCCAGTCTACGCCAGGGGGCCGACAGCAATCAGCCCCAGCATTTT. Translating gives CASLRQGADSNQPQHF.

The rearrangement joins TRBV10-3 to TRBJ2-7; TRBD1 aligns across 7 bases. The germline CDR1 and CDR2 sequences are ENHRY and SYGVKD. J gave up 1 base and V 8 bases, and 2 bases lay outside the gene matches. The CDR3 loop spans 12 amino acids. CDR3 in DNA: TGTGCCATCGGGGACAGTTCCTACGAGCAGTACTTC. Protein sequence: CAIGDSSYEQYF.

This clone has just a few counts. The chain is built from TRBV6-6 and TRBJ2-1, with TRBD1 matching 7 bases. V gave up 7 bases and J gave up 7 bases; unmatched junction bases: 13. Germline V CDR1 and CDR2: MNHNY, SVGAGI (reference sequence). The CDR3 totals 15 residues. This CDR3 reads CASTSDDRVTNEQFF. The CDR3 DNA follows: TGTGCCAGCACTTCTGACGACAGGGTGACGAATGAGCAGTTCTTC.

The V call is TRBV5-6, the J call TRBJ2-5; no definite D call. Germline CDR1 SGHDT, CDR2 YYEEEE. This CDR3 contains 14 residues. V shed 7 bases and J shed 5 bases, with 18 bases lying between them. CDR3 in DNA: TGTGCCAGCCTTCAAGCCCGCCGCTGGGAGACCCAGTACTTC. Residues: CASLQARRWETQYF.

The genes are TRBV20-1 and TRBJ1-5; TRBD1 might be the D (5 bases). Germline V lookup: CDR1 DFQATT, CDR2 SNEGSKA (reference sequence). Trimming took off 5 bases at V and 8 bases at J, with 10 bases between the two ends. The CDR3 runs 11 residues. CDR3 bases: TGCAGTGCTGGGGGGGTAAAGCCCCAGCATTTT. Amino acids: CSAGGVKPQHF.

The V and J genes are TRBV7-3 and TRBJ2-5; 9 nucleotides line up with TRBD1. This CDR3 has 16 residues. Trimming at V came to 5 bases and at J to 7 bases, leaving 14 bases not matched to a gene. CDR1 is SGHTA, CDR2 FQGTGA, per germline. CDR3 coding DNA: TGTGCCAGCAGCCGACGGGACAGGGAGGGCTGCGGGACCCAGTACTTC. Amino acids: CASSRRDREGCGTQYF.

This clone was counted a single time. The chain couples TRBV7-9 to TRBJ2-5; 7 bases are shared with TRBD2. Germline values: CDR1 SEHNR, CDR2 FQNEAQ (reference sequence). The CDR3 totals 17 residues. J lost 4 bases, V lost 0 bases, and 11 bases had no gene match. CDR3 region: CASSLAHRAGIRETQYF. The CDR3 bases are TGTGCCAGCAGCTTAGCGCATCGAGCGGGAATTCGAGAGACCCAGTACTTC.

The V call is TRBV5-1, the J call TRBJ2-3; TRBD1 matches at 7 bases. This CDR3 is built from 15 residues. Germline CDR1 reads SGHRS; CDR2 reads YFSETQ. V was pared by 4 bases and J by 4 bases, with 9 bases of the junction left unmatched. CDR3 in DNA: TGCGCCAGCAGCCGTCCCACAGGGGAGTCAGATACGCAGTATTTT. Protein product: CASSRPTGESDTQYF.

Only one count was recorded for this clone. V and J are TRBV5-1 and TRBJ2-5; 9 positions agree with TRBD2. CDR1 SGHRS and CDR2 YFSETQ come from the germline V gene. This CDR3 is built from 14 residues. V trimming: 0 bases; J trimming: 3 bases; junction bases outside the gene matches: 0. CDR3 sequence: CASSLERGEETQYF. DNA for the CDR3: TGCGCCAGCAGCTTGGAGCGGGGGGAAGAGACCCAGTACTTC.

The chain uses TRBV19 and TRBJ1-1, with 7 bases matching TRBD1. V lost 1 base to trimming and J lost 1 base; unmatched junction nucleotides: 6. This CDR3 has 16 residues. Germline lookup yields CDR1 LNHDA and CDR2 SQIVND (reference sequence). The CDR3 bases are TGTGCCAGTAGTATAGTTACGCCAGGGGGGAACACTGAAGCTTTCTTT. This codes for CASSIVTPGGNTEAFF.

The rearrangement joins TRBV18 to TRBJ2-7; 10 bases match TRBD2. V shed 3 bases, J shed 6 bases, and the junction held 11 bases outside the gene matches. Germline CDR1 and CDR2: KGHSH and LQKENI. This CDR3 is 16 amino acids long. The CDR3 loop reads CASSPSASGSLGEQYF. The CDR3 coding sequence is TGTGCCAGCTCACCTTCGGCTAGCGGGAGTTTGGGCGAGCAGTACTTC.

This clone turned up a few times. The chain recombines TRBV4-1 with TRBJ2-7; D possibly corresponds to TRBD2 (7 bases). The CDR3 sequence is 16 residues long. Germline CDR1 is MGHRA and CDR2 is YSYEKL. Trimming pared 3 bases from V and 3 bases from J, leaving 18 bases between. CDR3 DNA: TGCGCCAGCAGCCAGGGGGCGGGGGCTATTGTCTACGAGCAGTACTTC. The encoded protein is CASSQGAGAIVYEQYF.

The chain recombines TRBV6-1 with TRBJ2-7, with 12 positions matching TRBD1. Germline values: CDR1 MNHNS, CDR2 SASEGT. This CDR3 region has 16 residues. V shed 3 bases, J shed 9 bases, and the junction held 12 bases outside the gene matches. CDR3: CASSDRTGTGGFGQYF. DNA of the CDR3: TGTGCCAGCAGTGACAGAACCGGGACAGGGGGCTTTGGGCAGTACTTC.